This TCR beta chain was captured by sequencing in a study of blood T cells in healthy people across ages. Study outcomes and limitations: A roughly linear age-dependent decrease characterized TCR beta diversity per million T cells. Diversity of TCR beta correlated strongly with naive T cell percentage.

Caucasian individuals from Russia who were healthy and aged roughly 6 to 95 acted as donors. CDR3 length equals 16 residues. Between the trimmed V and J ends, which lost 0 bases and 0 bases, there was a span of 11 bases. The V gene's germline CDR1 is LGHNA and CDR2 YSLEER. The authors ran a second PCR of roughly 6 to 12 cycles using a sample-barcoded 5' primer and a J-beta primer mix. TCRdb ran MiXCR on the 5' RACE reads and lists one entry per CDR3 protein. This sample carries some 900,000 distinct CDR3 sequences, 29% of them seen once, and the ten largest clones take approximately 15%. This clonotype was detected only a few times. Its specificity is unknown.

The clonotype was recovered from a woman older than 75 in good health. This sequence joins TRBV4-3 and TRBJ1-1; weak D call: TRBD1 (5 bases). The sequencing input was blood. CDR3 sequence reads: CASSQDPAGLNTEAFF. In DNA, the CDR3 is TGCGCCAGCAGCCAAGATCCCGCAGGGCTGAACACTGAAGCTTTCTTT.